Sequencing of this T cell receptor beta chain was carried out in a study of identical twins. This clonotype was observed many times. What it binds is unknown. Germline assignment: CDR1 SGHDT and CDR2 YYEEEE. CDR3 length equals 16 residues. Trimming cost V 4 bases and J 1 base; bases outside gene matches: 8. Overall study findings and caveats: Twin-shared out-of-frame alpha sequences showed excess low generation probability. Within monozygotic twins, out-of-frame TCR alpha sharing was underestimated by the models. The degree of excess twin sharing was weaker in beta out-of-frame sequences.

Each cDNA held unique molecular identifiers, and template switching gave it a universal primer site. In TCRdb, the 5' RACE reads were re-called with MiXCR into one record per CDR3 protein. In the table there are about 100,000 distinct CDR3 sequences, under 7% of which are singletons. The source is a woman between 45 and 60 years old in good health. The sequenced sample consisted of memory T cells sorted from blood. The chain employs TRBV5-6 and TRBJ2-3, with TRBD2 identical over 8 bases. DNA of the CDR3: TGTGCCAGCAGCCCCCTAACTAGCGGTCGCACAGATACGCAGTATTTT. Its protein product is CASSPLTSGRTDTQYF.